These 25 T cell receptor beta chains were sequenced from one sample in a study of Graves' ophthalmopathy and Graves' hyperthyroidism. From RNA, the CDR3 regions of TCR beta chains were amplified and sequenced. Following a first-round RT-PCR that used HTBI primers, a second-round multiplex PCR was carried out. Each CDR3 protein gets one entry after TCRdb re-called the multiplex PCR reads with MiXCR. The data contain 230,000 or so distinct CDR3 sequences, 40% to 50% of them seen just once; the ten biggest clones take up roughly 45%. Input material: peripheral blood. These receptor sequences come from an adult man with Graves' ophthalmopathy.

The chain links TRBV6-9 to TRBJ1-5, with D possibly being TRBD1 (5 bases). Germline values: CDR1 MNHGY, CDR2 SVAAGI. Trimming removed 6 bases at V and 0 bases at J, with 24 bases between. The length of the CDR3 is 19 residues. The CDR3 reads CASSQGLSGGSNSNQPQHF. The CDR3 DNA reads TGTGCCAGCAGCCAAGGATTGTCCGGGGGATCCAATAGCAATCAGCCCCAGCATTTT.

The chain employs TRBV20-1 and TRBJ2-7; possibly TRBD1 or TRBD2 for D (5 bases each). Trimming pared 7 bases from V and 3 bases from J, leaving 16 bases between. The CDR3 is 13 residues long. The germline V gene has CDR1 DFQATT and CDR2 SNEGSKA (reference sequence). The CDR3 spells CSGGSPFDYEQYF. For the CDR3, the DNA is TGCAGTGGGGGGTCACCTTTTGACTACGAGCAGTACTTC.

The genes are TRBV20-1 and TRBJ1-4; the D gene is possibly TRBD1 (5 bases). The germline gives CDR1 DFQATT, CDR2 SNEGSKA (reference sequence). The CDR3 has 13 residues. The ends were cut back, 1 base at V and 5 bases at J, with 8 bases in the middle. The CDR3 sequence: CSARAAGNEKLFF. Here the CDR3 DNA reads TGCAGTGCTAGAGCGGCAGGGAATGAAAAACTGTTTTTT.

This clonotype was detected a few times. The gene calls are TRBV12-3 or TRBV12-4 and TRBJ2-7; D unclear. The germline V and J ends were trimmed by 2 bases and 3 bases, with 8 bases remaining between them. This CDR3 comprises 13 residues. CDR3 amino acids: CASSLNSNYEQYF. The CDR3 nucleotides are TGTGCCAGCAGTTTAAACAGTAACTACGAGCAGTACTTC.

The V call is TRBV7-9, the J call TRBJ2-5; the match to TRBD2 covers 7 bases. V lost 4 bases, J lost 4 bases, and 9 bases stayed unmatched. Per germline, CDR1 SEHNR and CDR2 FQNEAQ (reference sequence). This CDR3 is built from 15 residues. The CDR3 here is CASSSSDGGRETQYF. CDR3 nucleotide sequence: TGTGCCAGCAGCTCGAGCGATGGCGGGAGAGAGACCCAGTACTTC.

There are many counts of this clonotype. The V gene is TRBV10-3, the J gene TRBJ1-2; 12 nucleotides align to TRBD1. The CDR3 sequence is 14 residues long. V shed 4 bases and J 8 bases; nucleotides not matched to a gene: 5. CDR1 is ENHRY and CDR2 is SYGVKD in the germline V gene. This CDR3 reads CAISGGQGAWGYTF. Written as DNA, the CDR3 is TGTGCCATCAGTGGGGGACAGGGGGCATGGGGCTACACCTTC.

The V and J genes are TRBV20-1 and TRBJ1-4; D gene ambiguous. CDR1 and CDR2 (germline): DFQATT, SNEGSKA (reference sequence). CDR3 length: 13 amino acids. V gave up 3 bases and J gave up 5 bases, with 10 bases separating them. The CDR3 spells CSARGRANEKLFF. In nucleotides, the CDR3 is TGCAGTGCTAGGGGGAGGGCCAATGAAAAACTGTTTTTT.

The chain joins TRBV12-3 or TRBV12-4 to TRBJ1-1, with a possible D match to TRBD1 (5 bases). The CDR3 runs to 15 residues. The V end lost 1 base, the J end lost 5 bases, and 14 bases lay between the germline ends. The CDR3: CASSLGRGIGTEAFF. CDR3 nucleotides: TGTGCCAGCAGTTTAGGACGGGGGATAGGGACTGAAGCTTTCTTT.

This clonotype was seen a handful of times. This rearrangement joins TRBV2 to TRBJ2-5; TRBD2 matches at 11 bases. The CDR3 spans 15 residues. Germline CDR1 is SNHLY and CDR2 is FYNNEI. The V segment lost 7 bases and the J segment 2 bases; nucleotides outside the gene matches: 6. The CDR3 protein is CASTLAGALQETQYF. The CDR3 DNA sequence: TGTGCCAGCACACTAGCGGGAGCCCTTCAAGAGACCCAGTACTTC. Looking up the rest from reference TRBV2 and TRBJ2-5 gives the full variable domain: EPEVTQTPSHQVTQMGQEVILRCVPISNHLYFYWYRQILGQKVEFLVSFYNNEISEKSEIFDDQFSVERPDGSNFTLKIRSTKLEDSAMYFCASTLAGALQETQYFGPGTRLLVL.

The chain is built from TRBV19 and TRBJ1-1; no clear D gene. The CDR3 has 12 residues. The germline V gene encodes CDR1 LNHDA and CDR2 SQIVND (reference sequence). The V gene lost 6 bases and the J gene lost 1 base, with 6 bases spanning the gap. The CDR3, as DNA: TGTGCCAGTAGGATGGGGAACACTGAAGCTTTCTTT. Amino acid sequence: CASRMGNTEAFF.

Concerning this clonotype itself: Germline is not matched at one junction end, which may reflect a read error. The rearrangement uses TRBV10-3 and TRBJ2-5; D might be TRBD1 or TRBD2, each matching 6 bases. Per the germline V gene, CDR1 is ENHRY and CDR2 is SYGVKD. This CDR3 has 17 amino acids. The CDR3 DNA reads TGTGCCAGCAGTCCTTCCGCTAACAGGGTAGGAGGGGAGACCCAGTACTTC. Its protein is CASSPSANRVGGETQYF.

Remarks on this clonotype: As the CDR3 is not closed by the conserved phenylalanine or tryptophan, this likely results from a read error. The DNA is left out, because the CDR3 cannot be placed on it with certainty; the CDR3 is given as TCRdb lists it. This chain connects TRBV5-1 to TRBJ1-3. The CDR3 has 11 amino acids, counting both end residues. Germline V gives CDR1 SGHRS, CDR2 YFSETQ. The CDR3 region is CASSLGGGGPT.

The chain carries TRBV7-9 and TRBJ2-7; D may match TRBD1 or TRBD2 (5 bases each). CDR3 length equals 14 residues. Germline CDR1 and CDR2: SEHNR and FQNEAQ (reference sequence). Trimming shortened V by 4 bases and J by 0 bases, and 10 bases separated the two germline ends. The CDR3 bases are TGTGCCAGCAGCTCCGGGACGAACTCCTACGAGCAGTACTTC. Translation gives CASSSGTNSYEQYF.

The chain has TRBV6-5 and TRBJ2-2, with 10 nucleotides matching TRBD1. This CDR3 has 17 amino acids. The J segment lost 1 base and the V segment lost 4 bases, leaving 6 bases of the junction unmatched. CDR1 MNHEY and CDR2 SVGAGI come from the germline V gene. The CDR3 here is CASSSATGGKNTGELFF. CDR3 DNA sequence: TGTGCCAGCAGTTCCGCGACAGGGGGCAAGAACACCGGGGAGCTGTTTTTT.

This clonotype was detected ten times or more. V usage is TRBV29-1 and J usage is TRBJ1-1; D is undetermined. The CDR3 loop spans 13 amino acids. Trimming removed 5 bases from V and 3 bases from J, with 13 bases in between. The germline V gene has CDR1 SQVTM and CDR2 ANQGSEA. The CDR3 nucleotides read TGCAGCGTTACGAAAACTGAGGACACTGAAGCTTTCTTT. It specifies CSVTKTEDTEAFF.

The chain employs TRBV7-9 and TRBJ1-2; D ambiguous. The CDR3 spans 12 residues. The V and J ends lost 5 bases and 13 bases respectively, with 17 bases between them. The germline V gene encodes CDR1 SEHNR and CDR2 FQNEAQ (reference sequence). CDR3 DNA: TGTGCCAGCAGCCACGAGGGAGTGCTTCTCACCTTC. Amino acid sequence: CASSHEGVLLTF. Together with reference TRBV7-9 and TRBJ1-2, the CDR3 gives the full variable domain: DTGVSQNPRHKITKRGQNVTFRCDPISEHNRLYWYRQTLGQGPEFLTYFQNEAQLEKSRLLSDRFSAERPKGSFSTLEIQRTEQGDSAMYLCASSHEGVLLTFGSGTRLTVV.

This clonotype appeared once. The genes are TRBV29-1 and TRBJ2-3; D assignment may be TRBD1 or TRBD2 (5 bases each). The CDR3 is 13 amino acids. With 3 bases removed from V and 0 bases from J, the gap between germline ends came to 7 bases. Per germline, CDR1 SQVTM and CDR2 ANQGSEA. The CDR3 spells CSVDRDSTDTQYF. CDR3 coding DNA: TGCAGCGTTGACAGGGACAGCACAGATACGCAGTATTTT.

The chain has TRBV19 and TRBJ1-6; 8 bases are shared with TRBD1. V trimming: 3 bases; J trimming: 6 bases; junction bases outside the gene matches: 4. Per germline, CDR1 LNHDA and CDR2 SQIVND (reference sequence). The CDR3 runs 15 residues. Here the CDR3 reads CASSMAGGRNSPLHF. The CDR3, as DNA: TGTGCCAGTAGTATGGCAGGGGGCCGTAATTCACCCCTCCACTTT. The entire variable domain, with the rest obtained from reference TRBV19 and TRBJ1-6, is as follows: DGGITQSPKYLFRKEGQNVTLSCEQNLNHDAMYWYRQDPGQGLRLIYYSQIVNDFQKGDIAEGYSVSREKKESFPLTVTSAQKNPTAFYLCASSMAGGRNSPLHFGNGTRLTVT.

The chain links TRBV20-1 to TRBJ1-5, with D perhaps matching TRBD1 (6 bases). CDR1 and CDR2 from the germline V gene are DFQATT and SNEGSKA (reference sequence). The CDR3 length is 13 residues. Trimming shortened V by 6 bases and J by 7 bases, and 16 bases separated the two germline ends. The CDR3: CSASRGAGQPQHF. DNA of the CDR3: TGCAGTGCCTCCCGGGGGGCGGGACAGCCCCAGCATTTT.

This clonotype has a handful of counts. This CDR3 reads CATSVQPNYGYTF. The CDR3 DNA is TGTGCCACCAGTGTACAGCCGAACTATGGCTACACCTTC. The rearrangement links TRBV24-1 to TRBJ1-2; no definite D call. The CDR3 has 13 amino acids. Germline-derived CDR1 and CDR2 are KGHDR and SFDVKD. Trimming stripped 5 bases from V and 2 bases from J, with 8 bases between.

Only a few counts were recorded for this clonotype. The chain carries TRBV4-1 and TRBJ2-5, with 7 bases lining up with TRBD2. This CDR3 is built from 14 residues. The germline gives CDR1 MGHRA, CDR2 YSYEKL. V shed 3 bases and J 4 bases; nucleotides not matched to a gene: 5. The CDR3 reads CASSHPAGRETQYF. CDR3 DNA sequence: TGCGCCAGCAGCCACCCAGCGGGGAGAGAGACCCAGTACTTC.

The rearrangement joins TRBV2 to TRBJ2-7, with 9 bases fitting TRBD1. The V gene end was trimmed by 5 bases and the J gene end by 3 bases; junction bases not matched to a gene: 11. This CDR3 spans 16 amino acids. The germline V gene encodes CDR1 SNHLY and CDR2 FYNNEI. Here the CDR3 reads CASSIHRDRDSYEQYF. CDR3 nucleotide sequence: TGTGCCAGCAGTATCCACCGGGACAGGGACAGCTACGAGCAGTACTTC.

This chain uses TRBV9 with TRBJ1-1; 10 bases align to TRBD1. Germline V CDR1 and CDR2: SGDLS, YYNGEE. Losses at the gene ends were 3 bases for V and 10 bases for J; bases not matched to a gene: 12. This CDR3 is 15 amino acids long. The CDR3 loop reads CASSAGGQGHAGAFF. The CDR3 DNA follows: TGTGCCAGCAGCGCTGGGGGACAGGGGCACGCGGGAGCTTTCTTT.

The J gene is TRBJ2-7, the V gene TRBV5-1; 9 bases line up with TRBD1. V lost 1 base and J lost 9; bases outside the gene matches: 14. Germline-derived CDR1 and CDR2 are SGHRS and YFSETQ. CDR3 length equals 16 residues. The CDR3 sequence: CASSLTGTGSYAGQYF. The DNA of the CDR3 is TGCGCCAGCAGCTTGACCGGGACAGGGAGCTACGCGGGGCAGTACTTC. The whole variable domain, filled in from reference TRBV5-1 and TRBJ2-7, reads KAGVTQTPRYLIKTRGQQVTLSCSPISGHRSVSWYQQTPGQGLQFLFEYFSETQRNKGNFPGRFSGRQFSNSRSEMNVSTLELGDSALYLCASSLTGTGSYAGQYFGPGTRLTVT.

Details on this clonotype: In this CDR3 the conserved last residue, phenylalanine or tryptophan, is missing, so a read error is likely. The chain combines TRBV7-4 with TRBJ2-5, with D possibly being TRBD2 (5 bases). Germline lookup yields CDR1 SGHVT and CDR2 SQSDAQ. CDR3 length equals 11 residues. Trimming left V 6 bases short and J 4 bases short, with 6 bases between. The CDR3 is CASREAETQYL. Here the CDR3 DNA reads TGTGCCAGCAGGGAGGCAGAGACCCAGTACCTC.